These 14 T cell receptor beta chains were sequenced from one sample in a study of blood T cells in healthy people across ages. The second PCR ran about 6 to 12 cycles with a sample-barcoded 5' primer and J-beta primers. A single record per CDR3 protein comes from TCRdb applying MiXCR to the 5' RACE reads. The table includes 800,000 to 950,000 distinct CDR3 sequences, around 48% detected once. The sequenced material came from blood. The source is a man under 40 in good health.

In this sample, this clonotype turned up a few times. This sequence joins TRBV10-3 and TRBJ1-6, with TRBD1 matching over 7 bases. The trim removed 2 bases at V and 6 bases at J, leaving 10 bases unmatched. The CDR3 is made up of 17 amino acids. Germline lookup yields CDR1 ENHRY and CDR2 SYGVKD. For the CDR3, the DNA is TGTGCCATCAGTGAGGGGGAAAGGGGGCGCAGTAATTCACCCCTCCACTTT. Translation gives CAISEGERGRSNSPLHF.

CDR3 in amino acids: CSASQWDNQETQFF. The CDR3 DNA is TGCAGTGCTAGTCAGTGGGACAACCAAGAGACCCAGTTCTTC. The J gene is TRBJ2-1, the V gene TRBV20-1; D may be TRBD1 (6 bases). The germline CDR1 and CDR2 sequences are DFQATT and SNEGSKA (reference sequence). V was trimmed by 3 bases and J by 13 bases, leaving 22 bases between them. The CDR3 loop spans 14 amino acids.

The V gene is TRBV9, the J gene TRBJ2-6; D is unresolved. This CDR3 is built from 12 residues. CDR1 and CDR2 from the germline V gene are SGDLS and YYNGEE. The ends were cut back, 3 bases at V and 7 bases at J, with 5 bases in the middle. The CDR3 coding sequence is TGTGCCAGCAGCGAATCCGCCAACGTCCTGACTTTC. It is translated as CASSESANVLTF.

J is TRBJ2-3 and V is TRBV3-1; D remains unclear. Per germline, CDR1 LGHDT and CDR2 YNNKEL (reference sequence). The length of the CDR3 is 14 residues. Between the trimmed V and J ends, which lost 0 bases and 1 base, there was a span of 5 bases. The CDR3 is CASSQDAGTDTQYF. The CDR3 DNA reads TGTGCCAGCAGCCAAGATGCGGGCACAGATACGCAGTATTTT.

The genes are TRBV2 and TRBJ1-2; D uncertain. The V end lost 4 bases, the J end lost 8 bases, and 11 bases lay between the germline ends. The CDR3 sequence is 12 residues long. CDR1 is SNHLY and CDR2 is FYNNEI in the germline V gene. In DNA form, the CDR3 reads TGTGCCAGCAGTGCGCTGGGCCTAGGCTACACCTTC. Its protein is CASSALGLGYTF.

The rearrangement joins TRBV20-1 to TRBJ2-3, with D possibly being TRBD1 (6 bases). The V end lost 5 bases, the J end lost 4 bases, and 19 bases lay between the germline ends. Germline CDR1 DFQATT, CDR2 SNEGSKA (reference sequence). The CDR3 length is 15 residues. The CDR3 nucleotides read TGCAGTGCTCCCGTTGTGGGGGCGCTTTCAGATACGCAGTATTTT. It is translated as CSAPVVGALSDTQYF.

About this clonotype itself: A much larger clonotype is one base distant, so this may be a read error. The genes are TRBV6-5 and TRBJ2-5, with a possible D match to TRBD1 (6 bases). CDR1 and CDR2 from the germline V gene are MNHEY and SVGAGI. CDR3 length: 16 residues. The CDR3 nucleotides are TGTGTCAGCAGTTCTCTAGCAGGGACAATACGGGGGACCCAGTACTTC. It codes for CVSSSLAGTIRGTQYF.

This clonotype was counted a few times. A much larger clone sits a single nucleotide away, making a read error possible. The rearrangement joins TRBV3-1 to TRBJ2-5; tentatively, D is TRBD2 (7 bases). The CDR3 extends over 16 amino acids. The V gene lost 4 bases and the J gene lost 11 bases, with 26 bases spanning the gap. Per germline, CDR1 LGHDT and CDR2 YNNKEL (reference sequence). The CDR3 sequence: CASSLGPGGLRNEQYF. The CDR3 DNA is TGTGCCAGCAGCCTCGGCCCGGGGGGCTTAAGGAATGAGCAGTACTTC.

This clonotype was found a few times. The CDR3 DNA sequence: TGTGCCAGTTTGCCGACAGGGACCTACGAGCAGTACTTC. This translates into CASLPTGTYEQYF. The rearrangement joins TRBV6-6 to TRBJ2-7; 7 bases align to TRBD1. V was clipped by 9 bases and J by 2 bases; unmatched bases: 7. The CDR3 sequence is 13 residues long. CDR1 and CDR2 (germline): MNHNY, SVGAGI (reference sequence).

This chain joins TRBV7-9 and TRBJ2-5; 8 bases are a match to TRBD1. This CDR3 spans 15 amino acids. The germline gives CDR1 SEHNR, CDR2 FQNEAQ (reference sequence). V lost 6 bases and J lost 3; bases outside the gene matches: 9. The CDR3 here is CASSFPGQAKETQYF. CDR3 nucleotide sequence: TGTGCCAGCAGTTTTCCGGGACAGGCCAAAGAGACCCAGTACTTC.

The chain joins TRBV29-1 to TRBJ2-1; TRBD1 agrees at 10 bases. The ends lost 7 bases at V and 7 bases at J; junction bases unmatched: 7. This CDR3 region has 13 residues. Germline CDR1 is SQVTM and CDR2 is ANQGSEA. CDR3 in amino acids: CSGTGGTGNEQFF. CDR3 DNA: TGCAGCGGGACAGGGGGGACTGGGAATGAGCAGTTCTTC.

This chain uses TRBV4-3 with TRBJ2-7, with TRBD1 as a possible D gene (5 bases). The CDR3 length is 16 residues. Germline lookup yields CDR1 LGHNA and CDR2 YSLEER. With 0 bases removed from V and 1 base from J, the gap between germline ends came to 13 bases. This chain's CDR3 is CASSQDTTVISYEQYF. The CDR3 nucleotides are TGCGCCAGCAGCCAAGATACGACAGTGATTTCCTACGAGCAGTACTTC.

The V call is TRBV7-2, the J call TRBJ2-1; D is tentatively TRBD1 or TRBD2 (5 bases each). Germline-derived CDR1 and CDR2 are SGHTA and FQGNSA. Trimming removed 6 bases from V and 2 bases from J, with 17 bases in between. The CDR3 runs to 16 residues. The DNA for the CDR3 is TGTGCCAGCAGGAGGAACCGGGACGTAACCTACAATGAGCAGTTCTTC. This translates into CASRRNRDVTYNEQFF.

The rearrangement uses TRBV7-6 and TRBJ2-7, with D unresolved. The V gene lost 4 bases and the J gene lost 3 bases, with 16 bases spanning the gap. The germline V gene encodes CDR1 SGHVS and CDR2 FNYEAQ. CDR3 size: 15 residues. The DNA for the CDR3 is TGTGCCAGCAGCTCTAGTATTGGGAAAAACTACGAGCAGTACTTC. It specifies CASSSSIGKNYEQYF.